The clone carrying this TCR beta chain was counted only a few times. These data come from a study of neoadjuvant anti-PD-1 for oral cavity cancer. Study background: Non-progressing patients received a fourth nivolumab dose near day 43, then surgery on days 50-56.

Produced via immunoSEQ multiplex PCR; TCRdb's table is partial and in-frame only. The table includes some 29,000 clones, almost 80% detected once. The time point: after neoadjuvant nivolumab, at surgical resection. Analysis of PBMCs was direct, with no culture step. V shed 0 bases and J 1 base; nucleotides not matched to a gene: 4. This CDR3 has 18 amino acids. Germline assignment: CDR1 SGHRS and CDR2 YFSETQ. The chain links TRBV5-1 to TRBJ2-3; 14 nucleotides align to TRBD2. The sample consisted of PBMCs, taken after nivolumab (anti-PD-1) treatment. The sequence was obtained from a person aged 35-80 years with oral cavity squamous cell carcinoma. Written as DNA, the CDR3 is TGCGCCAGCAGCTTGGTAGGACTAGCGGGGGGACGCACAGATACGCAGTATTTT. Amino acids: CASSLVGLAGGRTDTQYF. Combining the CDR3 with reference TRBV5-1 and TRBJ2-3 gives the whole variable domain KAGVTQTPRYLIKTRGQQVTLSCSPISGHRSVSWYQQTPGQGLQFLFEYFSETQRNKGNFPGRFSGRQFSNSRSEMNVSTLELGDSALYLCASSLVGLAGGRTDTQYFGPGTRLTVL.